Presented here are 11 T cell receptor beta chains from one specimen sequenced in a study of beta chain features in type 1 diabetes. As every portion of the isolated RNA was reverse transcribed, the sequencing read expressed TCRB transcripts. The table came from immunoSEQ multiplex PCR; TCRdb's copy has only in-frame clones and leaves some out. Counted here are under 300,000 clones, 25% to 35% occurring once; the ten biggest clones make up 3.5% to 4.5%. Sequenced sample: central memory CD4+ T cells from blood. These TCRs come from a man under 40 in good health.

The CDR3 loop is CASTGQGYEQYF. The DNA of the CDR3 is TGTGCCAGCACCGGTCAAGGCTACGAGCAGTACTTC. The V gene is TRBV28, the J gene TRBJ2-7; D call uncertain. The CDR3 totals 12 residues. Between the trimmed V and J ends, which lost 7 bases and 3 bases, there was a span of 10 bases. Germline assignment: CDR1 MDHEN and CDR2 SYDVKM.

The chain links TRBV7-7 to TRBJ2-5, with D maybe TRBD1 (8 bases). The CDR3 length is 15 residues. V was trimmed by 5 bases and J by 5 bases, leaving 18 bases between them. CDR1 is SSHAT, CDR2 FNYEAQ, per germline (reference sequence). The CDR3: CASSPQGQGGETQYF. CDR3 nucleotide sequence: TGTGCCAGCAGCCCACAAGGACAGGGAGGGGAGACCCAGTACTTC.

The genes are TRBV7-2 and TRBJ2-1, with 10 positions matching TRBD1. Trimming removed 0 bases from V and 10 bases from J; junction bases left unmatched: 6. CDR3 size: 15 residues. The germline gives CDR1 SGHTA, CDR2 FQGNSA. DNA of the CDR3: TGTGCCAGCAGCTTAGCCGACAGGGGGCGGAGGGAGCAGTTCTTC. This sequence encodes CASSLADRGRREQFF.

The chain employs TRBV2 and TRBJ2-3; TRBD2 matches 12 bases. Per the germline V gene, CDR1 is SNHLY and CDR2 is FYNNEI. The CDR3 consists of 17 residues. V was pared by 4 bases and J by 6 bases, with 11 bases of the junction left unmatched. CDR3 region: CASSVPTSGGTSDTQYF. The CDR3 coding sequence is TGTGCCAGCAGTGTTCCTACTAGCGGGGGGACTTCTGATACGCAGTATTTT.

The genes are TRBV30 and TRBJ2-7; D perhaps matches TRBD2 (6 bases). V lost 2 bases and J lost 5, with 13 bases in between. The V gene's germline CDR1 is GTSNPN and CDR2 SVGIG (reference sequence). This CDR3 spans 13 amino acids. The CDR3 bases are TGTGCCTGGAGTTCCCCGGGAGAAGACGAGCAGTACTTC. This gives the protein CAWSSPGEDEQYF.

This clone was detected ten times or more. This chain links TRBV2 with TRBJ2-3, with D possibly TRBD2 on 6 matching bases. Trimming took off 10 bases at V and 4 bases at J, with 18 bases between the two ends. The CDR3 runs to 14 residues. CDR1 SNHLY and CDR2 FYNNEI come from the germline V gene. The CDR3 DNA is TGTGCCACAGCGGTTCGGAGGGGATCAGATACGCAGTATTTT. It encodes CATAVRRGSDTQYF.

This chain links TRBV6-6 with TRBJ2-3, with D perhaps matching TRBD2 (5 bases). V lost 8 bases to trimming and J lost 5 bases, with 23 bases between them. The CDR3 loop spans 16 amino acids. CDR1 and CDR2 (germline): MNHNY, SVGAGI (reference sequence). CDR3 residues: CASLPVGSPAGDTQYF. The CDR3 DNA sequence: TGTGCCAGCCTCCCCGTGGGCTCGCCCGCGGGAGATACGCAGTATTTT.

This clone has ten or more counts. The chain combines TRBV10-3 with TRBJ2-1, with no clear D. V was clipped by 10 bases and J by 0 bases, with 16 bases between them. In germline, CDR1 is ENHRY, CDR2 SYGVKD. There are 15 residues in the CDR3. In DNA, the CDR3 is TGTGCCACCAACGGAGCTCCTAGCTCCTACAATGAGCAGTTCTTC. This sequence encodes CATNGAPSSYNEQFF.

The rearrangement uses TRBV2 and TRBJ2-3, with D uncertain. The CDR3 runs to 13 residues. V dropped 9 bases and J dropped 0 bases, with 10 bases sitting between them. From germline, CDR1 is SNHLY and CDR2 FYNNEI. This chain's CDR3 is CASRGRSTDTQYF. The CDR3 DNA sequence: TGTGCCAGTAGAGGTCGCAGCACAGATACGCAGTATTTT.

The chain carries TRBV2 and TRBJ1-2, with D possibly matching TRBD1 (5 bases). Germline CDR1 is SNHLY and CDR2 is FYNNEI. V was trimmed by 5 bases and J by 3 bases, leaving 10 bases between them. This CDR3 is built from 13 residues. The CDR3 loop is CASSRQWDYGYTF. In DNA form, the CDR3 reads TGTGCCAGCAGTCGACAGTGGGACTATGGCTACACCTTC.

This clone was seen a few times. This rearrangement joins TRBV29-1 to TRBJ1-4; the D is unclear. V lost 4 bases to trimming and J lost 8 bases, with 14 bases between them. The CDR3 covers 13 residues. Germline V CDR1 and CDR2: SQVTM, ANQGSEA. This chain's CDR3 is CSVGGNMGEKLFF. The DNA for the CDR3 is TGCAGCGTTGGGGGTAACATGGGAGAAAAACTGTTTTTT.